The present T cell receptor (beta chain) was sequenced within a study of cytomegalovirus exposure and HLA in healthy donors. Sequencing was performed with immunoSEQ multiplex PCR; in TCRdb, only in-frame clones are kept and a portion is missing. Of 100,000 to 150,000 clones listed, roughly 87% are singletons. The CDR3 is 15 residues long. This chain links TRBV21-1 with TRBJ2-3; the table's D call of TRBD1 was not tested on the DNA. TRBV21-1 is flagged as a pseudogene. The receptor's source is a woman aged 18-30 years in good health and CMV-seronegative. The material sequenced was PBMCs. The CDR3 is CASSKRDRGTDTQYF. The CDR3 DNA sequence: TGTGCCAGCAGCAAAAGGGACAGGGGGACAGATACGCAGTATTTT.